A selection of T cell receptor beta chains follows, all from one sample in a study of OX40 agonist ivuxolimab in advanced cancers. Assay used: immunoSEQ multiplex PCR; TCRdb lists only in-frame clones, some missing. The sample includes about 120,000 clones, about 94% seen only once; the top ten take approximately 0.15%. The material was CD4+ or CD8+ T cells sorted from blood, obtained in a trial of the OX40 agonist ivuxolimab. Every receptor here comes from an adult with an advanced solid tumor such as melanoma, head and neck, liver or kidney cancer. CDR3s include the opening cysteine and the closing phenylalanine or tryptophan. D genes are given only for firm matches. Expanded clones are given a class, and other clones once, few, many or no size at all.

d_call clone_size j_call v_call cdr3_nt cdr3_aa
TRBD1 NA TRBJ1-2 TRBV4-2 TGTGCCAGCAGCCCCGGACAGGGAGAGGGCTACACCTTC CASSPGQGEGYTF
NA NA TRBJ1-4 TRBV15 TGTGCCACCAGCAGAGGGCAGGCTAATGAAAAACTGTTTTTT CATSRGQANEKLFF
NA NA TRBJ2-3 TRBV6-1 TGTGCCAGCAGTGCCCTAGGGGGGAGCACAGATACGCAGTATTTT CASSALGGSTDTQYF
TRBD2 NA TRBJ2-1 TRBV6-1 TGTGCCAGCAGTGAATGGAGATGGCGGGGGAGACAAGACAATGAGCAGTTCTTC CASSEWRWRGRQDNEQFF
TRBD1 once TRBJ1-2 TRBV19 TGTGCCAGTAGCATAGAGGGGACAGGGGAAGTTGGCTACACCTTC CASSIEGTGEVGYTF
NA once TRBJ2-1 TRBV6-5 TGTGCCAGCAGTTCCTCTCGGAGGAATGAGCAGTTCTTC CASSSSRRNEQFF
NA NA TRBJ1-1 TRBV28 TGTGCCAGCAGTCCCATAAGAGACAGACAGAACACTGAAGCTTTCTTT CASSPIRDRQNTEAFF
NA NA TRBJ2-7 TRBV20-1 TGCAGTGCTAGTTACCCGGGATTTCAGTACTTC CSASYPGFQYF
TRBD1 NA TRBJ2-5 TRBV9 TGTGCCAGCAGCGTAGTAAGAAGGGATGGACAGGCTCGAGAGACCCAGTACTTC CASSVVRRDGQARETQYF
NA NA TRBJ2-2 TRBV4-1 TGCGCCAGCAGCCAAGAACAGGGCCGAAACACCGGGGAGCTGTTTTTT CASSQEQGRNTGELFF
TRBD1 NA TRBJ1-6 TRBV5-1 TGCGCCAGCAGCTCCGGACAGGAACCTTCACCCCTCCACTTT CASSSGQEPSPLHF
NA NA TRBJ1-1 TRBV25-1 TGTGCCAGCAACCAACAGGGCATCGGGACTGAAGCTTTCTTT CASNQQGIGTEAFF
TRBD1 few TRBJ2-5 TRBV5-8 TGTGCCAGCAGCTTGGCACAGGGGGCGACTTATATGGTGACCCAGTACTTC CASSLAQGATYMVTQYF
NA once TRBJ2-1 TRBV7-8 TGTGCCAGCAGCATCAACTTCGGGCGCAATGAGCAGTTCTTC CASSINFGRNEQFF
TRBD1 NA TRBJ1-5 TRBV11-2 TGTGCCAGCAGCTCCGGACAGGGTGGGCAGCCCCAGCATTTT CASSSGQGGQPQHF
NA NA TRBJ1-2 TRBV28 TGTGCCAGCAGCTCCGGGTCCTTGGGCCTCTATGGCTACACCTTC CASSSGSLGLYGYTF
NA NA TRBJ1-6 TRBV7-9 TGTGCCAGCAGCTTAGTCGCGACAGGCAATTCACCCCTCCACTTT CASSLVATGNSPLHF
TRBD1 NA TRBJ2-6 TRBV19 TGTGCCAGTAGTGCTACAGGGGGAGCTGGGGCCAACGTCCTGACTTTC CASSATGGAGANVLTF
TRBD2 NA TRBJ2-7 TRBV6-5 TGTGCCAGCAGTTACGAGCGGGAGCCCTACGAGCAGTACTTC CASSYEREPYEQYF
NA few TRBJ1-5 TRBV5-1 TGCGCCAGCAGCTTGGCCGTGTCAGGTAGGAAGCATTTT CASSLAVSGRKHF
NA NA TRBJ2-7 TRBV7-4 TGTGCCAGCAGCTCGAACAGAGGCTACGAGCAGTACTTC CASSSNRGYEQYF
TRBD2 NA TRBJ2-7 TRBV7-6 TGTGCCAGCAGCTTAGGGGCTAGCGGATCCTACGAGCAGTACTTC CASSLGASGSYEQYF
NA NA TRBJ1-1 TRBV10-3 TGTGCCATCAGTGAACCGACGAACACTGAAGCTTTCTTT CAISEPTNTEAFF
NA NA TRBJ1-4 TRBV7-8 TGTGCCAGCAGCTCTGAGCGATTGGCCCCTAATGAAAAACTGTTTTTT CASSSERLAPNEKLFF
TRBD1 NA TRBJ2-1 TRBV6-5 TGTGCCAGCAGTTTTCGCGCCGGGACAGGGCAGTTCTTC CASSFRAGTGQFF
TRBD1 NA TRBJ2-7 TRBV18 TGTGCCAGCTCAGCGGGACAGGGCTCCTACGAGCAGTACTTC CASSAGQGSYEQYF
NA NA TRBJ2-5 TRBV19 TGTGCCAGTAGTATAGTAGCTCGTGGCGGGACGGAGACCCAGTACTTC CASSIVARGGTETQYF
TRBD1 once TRBJ2-3 TRBV5-3 TGTGCCAGAAGCGCTCCGGGACAGGGGGTTTCAAATACGCAGTATTTT CARSAPGQGVSNTQYF
NA NA TRBJ1-1 TRBV28 TGTGCCAGCAGTCCAAACTACAGGAGAGAAGATGAAGCTTTCTTT CASSPNYRREDEAFF
NA NA TRBJ2-2 TRBV5-8 TGTGCCAGCAGCTTCCCCCGGGGTACCGGGGAGCTGTTTTTT CASSFPRGTGELFF
NA NA TRBJ2-2 TRBV4-3 TGCGCCAGCAGCCAAGTGGTGAGCACCGGGGAGCTGTTTTTT CASSQVVSTGELFF
NA NA TRBJ2-7 TRBV5-4 TGTGCCAGCACAAACGGACCGAACTACGAGCAGTACTTC CASTNGPNYEQYF
NA NA TRBJ2-2 TRBV6-1 TGTGCCAGCCGTCAGGTTAACACCGGGGAGCTGTTTTTT CASRQVNTGELFF
NA NA TRBJ1-4 TRBV14 TGTGCCAGCAGCCAAGATTCTTTCTTCAGGGCTAATGAAAAACTGTTTTTT CASSQDSFFRANEKLFF
NA NA TRBJ1-4 TRBV30 TGTGCCTACGAGCGAAACGGTGAAAAACTGTTTTTT CAYERNGEKLFF
NA once TRBJ2-2 TRBV2 TGTGCCAGCACCCCGGGGACACAAAACACCGGGGAGCTGTTTTTT CASTPGTQNTGELFF
NA NA TRBJ1-4 TRBV23-1 TGCGCCAGCAGTCAAGGGGGGGCCCTTAATGAAAAACTGTTTTTT CASSQGGALNEKLFF
NA NA TRBJ1-2 TRBV28 TGTGCCAGCAGTTTCCTACCGGCTGACTATGGCTACACCTTC CASSFLPADYGYTF
NA NA TRBJ1-2 TRBV10-3 TGTGCCATCATCGGGGGGGCAGGCGGCTACACCTTC CAIIGGAGGYTF
NA NA TRBJ1-1 TRBV6-1 TGTGCCAGCAGTGGAATCAGCGTCAGCACTGAAGCTTTCTTT CASSGISVSTEAFF
NA NA TRBJ2-5 TRBV9 TGTGCCAGCAGCGTAGGTCTAGGGGGAGGGACCCAGTACTTC CASSVGLGGGTQYF
NA NA TRBJ2-2 TRBV11-1 TGTGCCAGCAGCTCGGGCCAACGATCCGGCATGAGTCGGGAGCTGTTTTTT CASSSGQRSGMSRELFF
NA NA TRBJ2-5 TRBV2 TGTGCCAGCAGTGAAGCCAGCGTCGGGACCCAGTACTTC CASSEASVGTQYF
TRBD1 NA TRBJ1-2 TRBV19 TGTGCCAGTAGTGACAGGGGGCCTGACTATGGCTACACCTTC CASSDRGPDYGYTF
NA NA TRBJ1-5 TRBV7-2 TGTGCCAGCAGCCTCGACCGCAATCAGCCCCAGCATTTT CASSLDRNQPQHF
TRBD1 NA TRBJ2-2 TRBV4-1 TGCGCCAGCAGCTGGACAGGGGCGGGCGGGGAGCTGTTTTTT CASSWTGAGGELFF
NA NA TRBJ1-5 TRBV28 TGTGCCAGCAGTTTACGGACCAGGGCTGGCAATCAGCCCCAGCATTTT CASSLRTRAGNQPQHF
NA NA TRBJ1-5 TRBV6-1 TGTGCCAGCCGATCAACAGGGTACAATCAGCCCCAGCATTTT CASRSTGYNQPQHF
TRBD1 NA TRBJ1-5 TRBV5-4 TGTGCCAGCAGCGCGGAACCGGGACAGAGGGATCAGCCCCAGCATTTT CASSAEPGQRDQPQHF
NA NA TRBJ2-5 TRBV30 TGTGCCTGGAGGGGGCATAGGGGCAGGGAGCAAGAGACCCAGTACTTC CAWRGHRGREQETQYF
TRBD1 NA TRBJ1-4 TRBV7-2 TGTGCCAGCAGCTTGGACAGGGGTAATGAAAAACTGTTTTTT CASSLDRGNEKLFF
NA NA TRBJ2-3 TRBV5-4 TGTGCCAGCAGCCTCGACACAGGTACGCAGTATTTT CASSLDTGTQYF
TRBD1 NA TRBJ2-6 TRBV5-1 TGCGCCAGCAGCTTGGAAATTGGACAGGGAAATGGGGCCAACGTCCTGACTTTC CASSLEIGQGNGANVLTF